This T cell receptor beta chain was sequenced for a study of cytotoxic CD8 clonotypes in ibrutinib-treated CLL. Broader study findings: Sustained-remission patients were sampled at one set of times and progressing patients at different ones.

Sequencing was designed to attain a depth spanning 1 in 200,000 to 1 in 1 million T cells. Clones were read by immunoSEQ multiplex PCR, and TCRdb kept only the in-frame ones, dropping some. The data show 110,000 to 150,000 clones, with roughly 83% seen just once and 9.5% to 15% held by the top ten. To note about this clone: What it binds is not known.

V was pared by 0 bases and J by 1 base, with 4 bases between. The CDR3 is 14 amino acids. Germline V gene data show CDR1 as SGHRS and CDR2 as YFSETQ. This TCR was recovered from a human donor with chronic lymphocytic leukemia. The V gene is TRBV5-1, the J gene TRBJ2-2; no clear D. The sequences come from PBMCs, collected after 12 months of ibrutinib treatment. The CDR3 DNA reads TGCGCCAGCAGCTTGGAACAGAACACCGGGGAGCTGTTTTTT. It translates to CASSLEQNTGELFF.